A single sample is the source of the 28 T cell receptor beta chains below, sequenced in a study of human versus mouse CDR3 diversity and MHC coevolution (dated by TCRdb to the late 2010s). Receptor libraries were prepared by the immunoSEQ multiplex PCR assay. TCRdb's version of the immuneACCESS table is confined to in-frame rearrangements and falls short of the full clone set. An unresolved V gene accounts for under half of the shortfall where checked; the remainder is of unknown origin. The sample data list over 60,000 clones, and 80% to 95% of these were observed just once. The ten most abundant clones make up roughly 0.16% of the sample. The source material was naive CD4+ T cells from blood. The sample's cell subset or site label is to be understood as: CD45RO-negative CD62L-positive naive CD4 T cells. The receptor set was obtained from a person aged 25 to 75 in good health.

J is TRBJ2-3 and V is TRBV30, with 7 bases fitting TRBD2. The CDR3 totals 13 residues. V shed 3 bases and J 1 base; nucleotides not matched to a gene: 1. Germline-derived CDR1 and CDR2 are GTSNPN and SVGIG (reference sequence). CDR3 region: CAWSAGGTDTQYF. DNA of the CDR3: TGTGCCTGGAGCGCGGGAGGCACAGATACGCAGTATTTT.

The rearrangement uses TRBV10-3 and TRBJ1-1; TRBD1 agrees at 8 bases. Germline-derived CDR1 and CDR2 are ENHRY and SYGVKD. Trimming at V came to 6 bases and at J to 0 bases, leaving 3 bases not matched to a gene. The CDR3 is 14 amino acids. The CDR3 coding sequence is TGTGCCATCAGGGGGACAGGAATGAACACTGAAGCTTTCTTT. This codes for CAIRGTGMNTEAFF.

The chain joins TRBV5-4 to TRBJ1-1; 10 nucleotides line up with TRBD1. Trimming cost V 3 bases and J 3 bases; bases outside gene matches: 5. Germline-derived CDR1 and CDR2 are SGHNT and YYREEE (reference sequence). The CDR3 length is 15 residues. The CDR3: CASSSGTGVDTEAFF. CDR3 nucleotides: TGTGCCAGCAGCTCCGGGACAGGGGTTGACACTGAAGCTTTCTTT.

V usage is TRBV30 and J usage is TRBJ2-7; TRBD2 aligns across 9 bases. CDR1 is GTSNPN, CDR2 SVGIG, per germline (reference sequence). The CDR3 spans 13 residues. Trimming took 3 bases from V and 7 from J; bases not matched to a gene: 7. CDR3 sequence: CAWRLAGAGEQYF. The CDR3 DNA follows: TGTGCCTGGAGGTTAGCGGGAGCGGGTGAGCAGTACTTC.

The gene calls are TRBV6-5 and TRBJ2-7; D remains unclear. The V and J ends lost 3 bases and 0 bases respectively, with 12 bases between them. The length of the CDR3 is 15 residues. CDR1 MNHEY and CDR2 SVGAGI come from the germline V gene. In DNA form, the CDR3 reads TGTGCCAGCAGTTATGGTGGTAGCACCTCCTACGAGCAGTACTTC. Translating gives CASSYGGSTSYEQYF.

The V call is TRBV19, the J call TRBJ1-1; maybe TRBD1 (6 bases). CDR1 LNHDA and CDR2 SQIVND come from the germline V gene (reference sequence). Deletions cut 9 bases from V and 1 base from J, with 12 bases between. This CDR3 region has 13 residues. The CDR3, as DNA: TGTGCCAGCCGGGACATGAGGAACACTGAAGCTTTCTTT. Its protein is CASRDMRNTEAFF.

The chain recombines TRBV5-1 with TRBJ1-3, with TRBD1 matching 7 bases. The CDR3 runs to 13 residues. The trim removed 5 bases at V and 4 bases at J, leaving 3 bases unmatched. Germline-derived CDR1 and CDR2 are SGHRS and YFSETQ. The CDR3 DNA is TGCGCCAGCAGGGGGACAGCAGGAAACACCATATATTTT. Encoded protein: CASRGTAGNTIYF.

This clone appeared a few times. The chain employs TRBV28 and TRBJ1-4; D is perhaps TRBD1 (6 bases). Germline assignment: CDR1 MDHEN and CDR2 SYDVKM. The CDR3 covers 12 residues. Here the CDR3 DNA reads TGTGTCGTCGGGACACCTTGGGGAAAACTGTTTTTT. Its protein product is CVVGTPWGKLFF.

The rearrangement links TRBV5-1 to TRBJ2-7; 10 bases are a match to TRBD1. The V segment lost 0 bases and the J segment 5 bases; nucleotides outside the gene matches: 5. CDR3 length: 15 amino acids. Germline-derived CDR1 and CDR2 are SGHRS and YFSETQ. Written as DNA, the CDR3 is TGCGCCAGCAGCTTGGTGACAGGGGGCAGGGACGAGCAGTACTTC. As protein: CASSLVTGGRDEQYF.

CDR3: CASSFPQGGGNTIYF. As DNA, the CDR3 is TGTGCCAGCAGTTTCCCGCAGGGAGGGGGGAACACCATATATTTT. This rearrangement joins TRBV28 to TRBJ1-3; D perhaps matches TRBD1 (6 bases). CDR1 and CDR2 (germline): MDHEN, SYDVKM. V was trimmed by 3 bases and J by 7 bases, leaving 16 bases between them. The CDR3 length is 15 residues.

The CDR3: CASSAAPGTSGKNEQFF. For the CDR3, the DNA is TGTGCCAGCAGTGCCGCTCCCGGGACTAGCGGGAAAAATGAGCAGTTCTTC. This chain uses TRBV25-1 with TRBJ2-1; TRBD2 matches at 13 bases. CDR3 length: 17 amino acids. CDR1 is MGHDK and CDR2 is SYGVNS in the germline V gene. The V and J ends lost 4 bases and 7 bases, in that order; junction bases with no gene match: 10.

The chain carries TRBV7-2 and TRBJ2-7, with 11 bases fitting TRBD2. This CDR3 contains 15 residues. Germline V CDR1 and CDR2: SGHTA, FQGNSA. The ends lost 5 bases at V and 6 bases at J; junction bases unmatched: 9. The CDR3 here is CASSPPGLAASEQYF. The CDR3 DNA reads TGTGCCAGCAGCCCACCGGGACTAGCGGCTTCCGAGCAGTACTTC.

The chain is built from TRBV2 and TRBJ1-1; D is ambiguous. The CDR3 is 13 residues long. Germline-derived CDR1 and CDR2 are SNHLY and FYNNEI. V shed 8 bases and J shed 0 bases, with 10 bases lying between them. The CDR3 here is CASGPGMNTEAFF. DNA of the CDR3: TGTGCCAGCGGCCCGGGGATGAACACTGAAGCTTTCTTT.

The chain combines TRBV18 with TRBJ2-2, with D unclear. Germline V gene lookup returns CDR1 KGHSH and CDR2 LQKENI. Trimming removed 1 base from V and 6 bases from J, with 9 bases in between. The CDR3 runs 14 residues. Written as DNA, the CDR3 is TGTGCCAGCTCACCACTATTCTCCCCCGGGGAGCTGTTTTTT. Amino acids: CASSPLFSPGELFF.

The chain has TRBV7-9 and TRBJ2-1, with 12 bases aligning to TRBD2. The J segment lost 5 bases and the V segment lost 5 bases, leaving 1 base of the junction unmatched. CDR1 SEHNR and CDR2 FQNEAQ come from the germline V gene (reference sequence). This CDR3 is 14 amino acids long. The chain's CDR3 is CASSRTSGDNEQFF. The CDR3 bases are TGTGCCAGCAGCCGGACTAGCGGGGACAATGAGCAGTTCTTC.

This chain connects TRBV5-1 to TRBJ1-1; D not resolved. V shed 3 bases and J shed 5 bases, with 14 bases lying between them. The CDR3 has 14 amino acids. CDR1 and CDR2 from the germline V gene are SGHRS and YFSETQ. The CDR3 region is CASSSQSDWTEAFF. CDR3 sequence (DNA): TGCGCCAGCAGCTCCCAGTCCGATTGGACTGAAGCTTTCTTT.

V gene TRBV4-1 combines with J gene TRBJ1-1; TRBD1 matches 10 bases. From germline, CDR1 is MGHRA and CDR2 YSYEKL. The CDR3 extends over 16 amino acids. The trim removed 0 bases at V and 1 base at J, leaving 2 bases unmatched. CDR3: CASSQDRDRGNTEAFF. DNA of the CDR3: TGCGCCAGCAGCCAAGACCGGGACAGGGGGAACACTGAAGCTTTCTTT.

J is TRBJ1-2 and V is TRBV5-5; no reliable D call. The CDR3 is 15 amino acids. CDR1 SGHKS and CDR2 YYEKEE come from the germline V gene (reference sequence). V shed 0 bases and J shed 4 bases, with 13 bases lying between them. The CDR3: CASSLAGRSAYGYTF. CDR3 DNA sequence: TGTGCCAGCAGCTTGGCCGGCAGGTCTGCCTATGGCTACACCTTC.

The chain carries TRBV28 and TRBJ2-5; the D gene is possibly TRBD1 (9 bases). The DNA end is more similar to TRBJ2-7, so the J call may be wrong. Per the germline V gene, CDR1 is MDHEN and CDR2 is SYDVKM. CDR3 length: 12 residues. CDR3 nucleotides: TGTGCCAGCGGGACAGGGACTAGCGAGCAGTACTTC. Its protein product is CASGTGTSEQYF.

The V gene is TRBV5-4, the J gene TRBJ1-2, with 8 bases fitting TRBD1. J lost 2 bases, V lost 3 bases, and 6 bases had no gene match. Looked up from germline, CDR1 is SGHNT and CDR2 is YYREEE (reference sequence). The CDR3 contains 15 residues. CDR3 nucleotides: TGTGCCAGCAGCTCGGGACAGGCAATAAACTATGGCTACACCTTC. The encoded protein is CASSSGQAINYGYTF.

The V call is TRBV28, the J call TRBJ1-1; D might be TRBD1 (6 bases). Looked up from germline, CDR1 is MDHEN and CDR2 is SYDVKM. V lost 11 bases and J 3 bases, leaving 19 bases between the germline ends. The CDR3 runs 14 residues. CDR3 residues: CAVPPSGGDTEAFF. Written as DNA, the CDR3 is TGTGCCGTCCCTCCGAGTGGGGGCGACACTGAAGCTTTCTTT.

The chain employs TRBV11-2 and TRBJ1-1, with TRBD1 matching over 10 bases. Germline V CDR1 and CDR2: SGHAT, FQNNGV. This CDR3 contains 15 residues. With V trimmed by 5 bases and J by 7 bases, 10 bases remained unmatched. The CDR3 here is CASSARTGGRGEAFF. The CDR3 bases are TGTGCCAGCAGCGCTCGGACAGGGGGAAGAGGTGAAGCTTTCTTT.

The CDR3 reads CASSEGRGPNEQFF. DNA of the CDR3: TGTGCCAGCAGTGAAGGGAGGGGGCCGAATGAGCAGTTCTTC. The rearrangement links TRBV2 to TRBJ2-1; D is possibly TRBD1 (7 bases). The CDR3 length is 14 residues. Germline CDR1 reads SNHLY; CDR2 reads FYNNEI. V lost 1 base and J 7 bases, leaving 11 bases between the germline ends.

The rearrangement uses TRBV4-1 and TRBJ1-4; D remains unclear. The CDR3 has 14 residues. With 1 base removed from V and 4 bases from J, the gap between germline ends came to 7 bases. Per germline, CDR1 MGHRA and CDR2 YSYEKL. The CDR3 here is CASSQGAVNEKLFF. CDR3 sequence (DNA): TGCGCCAGCAGCCAAGGTGCGGTTAATGAAAAACTGTTTTTT.

The gene calls are TRBV19 and TRBJ1-5, with 8 bases identical to TRBD1. The V and J ends lost 0 bases and 3 bases, in that order; junction bases with no gene match: 10. This CDR3 contains 18 residues. From germline, CDR1 is LNHDA and CDR2 SQIVND (reference sequence). In nucleotides, the CDR3 is TGTGCCAGTAGTATAGATCGAGGACAGGGAAATATCAATCAGCCCCAGCATTTT. This gives the protein CASSIDRGQGNINQPQHF.

The chain combines TRBV5-1 with TRBJ2-3, with 13 bases lining up with TRBD2. V lost 3 bases, J lost 5 bases, and 6 bases stayed unmatched. The CDR3 contains 16 residues. CDR1 is SGHRS, CDR2 YFSETQ, per germline. The DNA for the CDR3 is TGCGCCAGCAGCTGGGGGACTAGCGGGACCGGAGATACGCAGTATTTT. Its translation: CASSWGTSGTGDTQYF.

V and J are TRBV5-1 and TRBJ1-6; D perhaps matches TRBD1 (5 bases). The germline V gene encodes CDR1 SGHRS and CDR2 YFSETQ. The V end lost 0 bases, the J end lost 0 bases, and 13 bases lay between the germline ends. The CDR3 totals 18 residues. CDR3 amino acids: CASSLAYQGSSYNSPLHF. The CDR3 nucleotides are TGCGCCAGCAGCTTGGCCTATCAGGGCAGCTCCTATAATTCACCCCTCCACTTT.

The chain carries TRBV5-1 and TRBJ1-2, with D possibly matching TRBD1 (5 bases). CDR3 length equals 14 residues. V was shortened by 4 bases and J by 0 bases, with 10 bases between the two germline ends. The germline CDR1 and CDR2 sequences are SGHRS and YFSETQ. The CDR3 spells CASSVETANYGYTF. As DNA, the CDR3 is TGCGCCAGCAGCGTAGAGACAGCTAACTATGGCTACACCTTC. The entire variable domain, with the rest obtained from reference TRBV5-1 and TRBJ1-2, is as follows: KAGVTQTPRYLIKTRGQQVTLSCSPISGHRSVSWYQQTPGQGLQFLFEYFSETQRNKGNFPGRFSGRQFSNSRSEMNVSTLELGDSALYLCASSVETANYGYTFGSGTRLTVV.